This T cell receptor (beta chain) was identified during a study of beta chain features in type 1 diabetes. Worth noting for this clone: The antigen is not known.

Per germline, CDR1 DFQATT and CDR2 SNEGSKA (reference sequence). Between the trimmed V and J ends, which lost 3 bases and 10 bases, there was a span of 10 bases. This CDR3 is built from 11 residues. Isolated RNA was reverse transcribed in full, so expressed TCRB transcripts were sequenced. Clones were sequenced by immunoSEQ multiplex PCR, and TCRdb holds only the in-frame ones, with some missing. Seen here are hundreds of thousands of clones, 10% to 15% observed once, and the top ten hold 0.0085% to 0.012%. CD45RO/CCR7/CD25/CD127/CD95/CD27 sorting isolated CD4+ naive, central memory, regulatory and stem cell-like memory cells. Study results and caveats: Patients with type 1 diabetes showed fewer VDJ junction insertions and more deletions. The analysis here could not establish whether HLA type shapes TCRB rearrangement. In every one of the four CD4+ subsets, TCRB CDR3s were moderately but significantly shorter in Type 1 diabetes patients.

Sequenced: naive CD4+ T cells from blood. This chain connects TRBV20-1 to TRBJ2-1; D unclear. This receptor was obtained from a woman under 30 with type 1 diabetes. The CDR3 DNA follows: TGCAGTGCTAGGGCGAACAGCGAGCAGTTCTTC. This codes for CSARANSEQFF.